The 12 T cell receptor beta chains below all came from one sample that was sequenced in a study of blood T cell repertoires in COVID-19. Measured with immunoSEQ multiplex PCR; TCRdb has only the in-frame clones, and not every one. This sample has around 81,000 clones, with around four fifths found just once. The specimen sequenced was peripheral blood. Receptors were obtained from a man aged 45 to 65 with acute or convalescent COVID-19.

The chain is built from TRBV6-5 and TRBJ2-5; 12 nucleotides agree with TRBD2. This CDR3 comprises 14 residues. J was trimmed by 2 bases and V by 6 bases; bases with no gene match: 1. Germline CDR1 and CDR2: MNHEY and SVGAGI. The CDR3 DNA reads TGTGCCAGCAGCACTAGCGGGGGGCAAGAGACCCAGTACTTC. Protein sequence: CASSTSGGQETQYF.

The chain carries TRBV9 and TRBJ2-7; D is undetermined. The CDR3 covers 15 residues. With 0 bases removed from V and 2 bases from J, the gap between germline ends came to 12 bases. Germline V lookup: CDR1 SGDLS, CDR2 YYNGEE. The CDR3 is CASSVAGRFPYEQYF. As DNA, the CDR3 is TGTGCCAGCAGCGTAGCTGGCCGATTTCCCTACGAGCAGTACTTC.

This chain joins TRBV10-2 and TRBJ2-7; TRBD2 might be the D (7 bases). V gave up 2 bases and J gave up 2 bases, with 22 bases separating them. The CDR3 runs to 18 residues. The V gene's germline CDR1 is WSHSY and CDR2 SAAADI. The CDR3 loop reads CASSEPAGASGSPYEQYF. For the CDR3, the DNA is TGCGCCAGCAGTGAGCCCGCGGGGGCGTCAGGATCGCCCTACGAGCAGTACTTC.

This chain links TRBV15 with TRBJ1-4, with 8 bases matching TRBD1. V dropped 4 bases and J dropped 2; count of bases not matched to a gene: 9. Germline-derived CDR1 and CDR2 are LNHNV and YYDKDF (reference sequence). The CDR3 runs 17 residues. The CDR3 loop reads CATSKGQVSDTNEKLFF. The DNA for the CDR3 is TGTGCCACCAGCAAGGGACAGGTCTCGGACACTAATGAAAAACTGTTTTTT.

This clone was found once. The chain couples TRBV10-1 to TRBJ2-5; D is possibly TRBD1 (5 bases). Germline V gene data show CDR1 as WNHNN and CDR2 as SYGVQD (reference sequence). The germline V and J ends were trimmed by 3 bases and 5 bases, with 13 bases remaining between them. There are 14 residues in the CDR3. The CDR3 DNA is TGCGCCAGCAGTGATGGCAGGGTCCGGGAGACCCAGTACTTC. This encodes CASSDGRVRETQYF.

V is TRBV5-5 and J is TRBJ1-6, with TRBD1 identical over 8 bases. This CDR3 spans 15 amino acids. The germline V gene has CDR1 SGHKS and CDR2 YYEKEE (reference sequence). The J segment lost 6 bases and the V segment lost 4 bases, leaving 6 bases of the junction unmatched. CDR3: CASSGGTGLNSPLHF. CDR3 DNA sequence: TGTGCCAGCAGCGGGGGGACAGGACTTAATTCACCCCTCCACTTT.

The CDR3 here is CASSVLLDTQYF. The DNA of the CDR3 is TGCGCCAGCAGCGTCCTATTGGATACGCAGTATTTT. The rearrangement links TRBV5-1 to TRBJ2-3; D call uncertain. Trimming stripped 4 bases from V and 6 bases from J, with 9 bases between. The V gene's germline CDR1 is SGHRS and CDR2 YFSETQ. The CDR3 runs to 12 residues.

The genes are TRBV6-6 and TRBJ2-7; 12 bases line up with TRBD1. The CDR3 has 14 amino acids. V dropped 6 bases and J dropped 4; count of bases not matched to a gene: 4. In germline, CDR1 is MNHNY, CDR2 SVGAGI (reference sequence). The CDR3 sequence is CASRAGQGAYEQYF. CDR3 in DNA: TGTGCCAGCAGAGCGGGACAGGGGGCTTACGAGCAGTACTTC.

The genes are TRBV5-1 and TRBJ2-2; 7 bases fit TRBD1. The CDR3 totals 14 residues. CDR1 and CDR2 (germline): SGHRS, YFSETQ. Trimming removed 4 bases from V and 5 bases from J; junction bases left unmatched: 5. This chain's CDR3 is CASSPGTETGELFF. In DNA form, the CDR3 reads TGCGCCAGCAGCCCCGGGACAGAAACCGGGGAGCTGTTTTTT.

This sequence joins TRBV2 and TRBJ2-5; 7 positions match TRBD2. Per the germline V gene, CDR1 is SNHLY and CDR2 is FYNNEI. V lost 1 base and J lost 4; bases outside the gene matches: 15. This CDR3 has 18 residues. The CDR3 coding sequence is TGTGCCAGCAGTGAAGGGGGGAGCGGGATTCCCGGGGCAGAGACCCAGTACTTC. Translating it yields CASSEGGSGIPGAETQYF.

The V and J genes are TRBV21-1 and TRBJ2-1; TRBD1, the table's D call, was not compared with the DNA. TRBV21-1 is assigned pseudogene status. The CDR3 covers 18 residues. The DNA of the CDR3 is TGTGCCAGCAGCAAGTCGGTGTATGGGAGACAGGGTAACAATGAGCAGTTCTTC. Translating it yields CASSKSVYGRQGNNEQFF.

The chain carries TRBV30 and TRBJ1-2, with D uncertain. Looked up from germline, CDR1 is GTSNPN and CDR2 is SVGIG (reference sequence). This CDR3 spans 13 amino acids. V gave up 4 bases and J gave up 1 base, with 10 bases separating them. The CDR3 sequence is CAWMGAVNYGYTF. Here the CDR3 DNA reads TGTGCCTGGATGGGCGCAGTTAACTATGGCTACACCTTC.